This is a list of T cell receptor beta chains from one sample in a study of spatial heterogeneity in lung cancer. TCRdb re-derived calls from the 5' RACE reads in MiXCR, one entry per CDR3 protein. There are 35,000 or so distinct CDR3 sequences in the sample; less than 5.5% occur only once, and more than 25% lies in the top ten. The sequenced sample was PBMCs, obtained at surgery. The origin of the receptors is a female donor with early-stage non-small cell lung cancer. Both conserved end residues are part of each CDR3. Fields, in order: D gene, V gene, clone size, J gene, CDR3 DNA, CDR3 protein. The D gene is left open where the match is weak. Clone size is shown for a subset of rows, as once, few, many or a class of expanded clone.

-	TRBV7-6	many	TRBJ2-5	TGTGCCAGCAGCTTACGGGCTCAAGAGACCCAGTACTTC	CASSLRAQETQYF
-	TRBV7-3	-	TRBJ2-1	TGTGCCAGCAGCTTAAATTTCGGTCAAAAGGGGGTTGCCGGTAGGGGTGAGCAGTTCTTC	CASSLNFGQKGVAGRGEQFF
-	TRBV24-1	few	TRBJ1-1	TGTGCCACCAAGATGAGGGCCATGAACACTGAAGCTTTCTTT	CATKMRAMNTEAFF
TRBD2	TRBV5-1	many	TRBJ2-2	TGCGCCAGCAGGGTAACTAGCGGCACGAACACCGGGGAGCTGTTTTTT	CASRVTSGTNTGELFF
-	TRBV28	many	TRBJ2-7	TGTGCCAGCAGTCCCCGGTACTACGAGCAGTACTTC	CASSPRYYEQYF
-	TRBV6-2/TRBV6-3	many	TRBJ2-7	TGTGCCAGCAGCCTAGAGGGTTACGACGAGCAGTACTTC	CASSLEGYDEQYF
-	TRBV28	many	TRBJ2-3	TGTGCCAGCAGCATCACGAGGGTGGAGGGCCGAGGAGATACGCAGTATTTT	CASSITRVEGRGDTQYF
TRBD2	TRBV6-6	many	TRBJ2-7	TGTGCCAGCAGTTACTCGGGGGTAGCGGGGGTCTACGAGCAGTACTTC	CASSYSGVAGVYEQYF
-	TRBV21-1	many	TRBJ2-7	TGTGCCAGCAGCAAGGGAAGAGGGGCCTCCTACGAGCAGTACTTC	CASSKGRGASYEQYF
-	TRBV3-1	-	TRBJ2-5	TGTGCCAGCAGCCAAGAGGACGGCAGGGTCCAAGAGACCCAGTACTTC	CASSQEDGRVQETQYF
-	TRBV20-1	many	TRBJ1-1	TGCAGTGCCGCCGGGGGGATGAACACTGAAGCTTTCTTT	CSAAGGMNTEAFF
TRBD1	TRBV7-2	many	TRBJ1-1	TGTGCCAGCAGCTATACGGACAGGGATGGTGAAGCTTTCTTT	CASSYTDRDGEAFF
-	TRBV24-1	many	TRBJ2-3	TGTGCCACCAGTGATTCGAGGGCAGCGGGCGATACGCAGTATTTT	CATSDSRAAGDTQYF
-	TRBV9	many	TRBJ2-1	TGTGCCAGCAGCTCTGGGGGGTTGCGCTACAATGAGCAGTTCTTC	CASSSGGLRYNEQFF
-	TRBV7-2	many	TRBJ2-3	TGTGCCAGCAGCTTCGACTATACAGATACGCAGTATTTT	CASSFDYTDTQYF
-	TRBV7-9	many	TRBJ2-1	TGTGCCAGCAGGCGACCCCTCGAGGGCAATGAGCAGTTCTTC	CASRRPLEGNEQFF
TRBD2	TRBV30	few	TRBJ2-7	TGTGCCTGGAGTGTATCTAGCGGGGGATACGAGCAGTACTTC	CAWSVSSGGYEQYF
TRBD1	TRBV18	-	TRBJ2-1	TGTGTCAGCTCACGAACAGGGGGCTACAATGAGCAGTTCTTC	CVSSRTGGYNEQFF
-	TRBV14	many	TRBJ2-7	TGTGCCAGCAGCCGGGGATATTTGGCCTACGAGCAGTACTTC	CASSRGYLAYEQYF
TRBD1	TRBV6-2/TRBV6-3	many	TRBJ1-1	TGTGCCAGCAGTTATAGGCAGGACAGGGACTCCACTGAAGCTTTCTTT	CASSYRQDRDSTEAFF
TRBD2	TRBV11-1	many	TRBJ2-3	TGTGCCAGCAGCATACTAGCGGGGAACACAGATACGCAGTATTTT	CASSILAGNTDTQYF
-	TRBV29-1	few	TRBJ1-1	TGCAGCGTTGAAGATCCCGCAGGGTCGTTAGACACTGAAGCTTTCTTT	CSVEDPAGSLDTEAFF
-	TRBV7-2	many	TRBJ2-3	TGTGCCAGCAGCGTCTCCTGGAGCACAGATACGCAGTATTTT	CASSVSWSTDTQYF
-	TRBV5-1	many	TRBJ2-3	TGCGCCAGCAGCGTGGACACCACAGATACGCAGTATTTT	CASSVDTTDTQYF
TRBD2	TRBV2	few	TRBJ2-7	TGTGCCAGCAGTGACCTAGCGGTGGGGGGCTACGAGCAGTACTTC	CASSDLAVGGYEQYF
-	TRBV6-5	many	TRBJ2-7	TGTGCCAGCAGTTACTCGCAGGGAACCCACGAGCAGTACTTC	CASSYSQGTHEQYF
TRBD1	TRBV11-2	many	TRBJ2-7	TGTGCCAGCAGCTTAGGACAGGGGGCCGGCTACGAGCAGTACTTC	CASSLGQGAGYEQYF
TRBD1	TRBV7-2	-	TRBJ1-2	TGTGCCAGCAGCTCTCGACAGGGTCAGCGCGGCTACACCTTC	CASSSRQGQRGYTF
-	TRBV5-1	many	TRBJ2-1	TGCGCCAGCAGCTTAGGTATGGACCTAAATGAGCAGTTCTTC	CASSLGMDLNEQFF
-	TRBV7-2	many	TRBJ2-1	TGTGCCAGCAGCTTAGCGTTGCAGGCTAAGTTCTTC	CASSLALQAKFF
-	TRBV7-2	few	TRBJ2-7	TGTGCCAGCAGCCGCGTCCTAGCCTCCTACGAGCAGTACTTC	CASSRVLASYEQYF
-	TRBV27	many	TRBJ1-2	TGTGCCAGCAAAAAATGGGCCCCCGAGGGATCGGACTATGGCTACACCTTC	CASKKWAPEGSDYGYTF
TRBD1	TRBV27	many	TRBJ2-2	TGTGCCAGCAAAAGGGGGCAGGTCACCGGGGAGCTGTTTTTT	CASKRGQVTGELFF
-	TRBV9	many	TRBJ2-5	TGTGCCAGCAGCGTAGCCTACTCCGAGACCCAGTACTTC	CASSVAYSETQYF
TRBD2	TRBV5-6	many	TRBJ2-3	TGTGCCAGCAGCTACGGGACTAGCGGGGTTCGAAGGGGAGATACGCAGTATTTT	CASSYGTSGVRRGDTQYF
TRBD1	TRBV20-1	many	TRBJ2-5	TGCAGTGCGCCGACAGGGGCCGGGACCCAGTACTTC	CSAPTGAGTQYF
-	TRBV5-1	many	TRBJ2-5	TGCGCCAGCAGCTTGTGGAGAGGGTCGGGTATTAAAGAGACCCAGTACTTC	CASSLWRGSGIKETQYF
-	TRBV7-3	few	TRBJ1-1	TGTGCCAGCAGCTTAAATGCAGGGAACACTGAAGCTTTCTTT	CASSLNAGNTEAFF
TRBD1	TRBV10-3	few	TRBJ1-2	TGTGCCATCAGCGGGACAGGGATCCCTGGCTACACCTTC	CAISGTGIPGYTF
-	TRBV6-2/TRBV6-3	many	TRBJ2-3	TGTGCCAGCAGCAAAATCCGCACAGATACGCAGTATTTT	CASSKIRTDTQYF
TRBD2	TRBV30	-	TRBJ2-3	TGTGCCTGGAGTGGAGACTTCCGGAGCGGGAGGGCCATAGATACGCAGTATTTT	CAWSGDFRSGRAIDTQYF
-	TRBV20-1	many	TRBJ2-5	TGCAGTGCTAGGAGTGAGGACAGACCACAAGAGACCCAGTACTTC	CSARSEDRPQETQYF
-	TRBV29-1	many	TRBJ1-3	TGCAGCGTGATGACAGCAGGAAACACCATATATTTT	CSVMTAGNTIYF
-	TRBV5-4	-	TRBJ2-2	TGTGCCAGCAGCTTGGCGGGATTCAACACCGGGGAGCTGTTTTTT	CASSLAGFNTGELFF
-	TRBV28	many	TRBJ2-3	TGTGCCAGCAGTACGAGGAGGGACAAAGATTTT	CASSTRRDKDF
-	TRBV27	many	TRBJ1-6	TGTGCCAGCAGTTTATCGCCAGCGGAGTCACCCCTCCACTTT	CASSLSPAESPLHF
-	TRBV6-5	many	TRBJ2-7	TGTGCCAGCAGTTTAGGGGACGAGCAGTACTTC	CASSLGDEQYF
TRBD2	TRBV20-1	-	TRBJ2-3	TGCAGTGCTAGAGATCAGGCTAGCGGGAGGTCTATTTCGGGGGATACGCAGTATTTT	CSARDQASGRSISGDTQYF
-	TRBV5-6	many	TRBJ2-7	TGTGCCAGCAGCCAAACAGGACACCAGGAGCAGTACTTC	CASSQTGHQEQYF